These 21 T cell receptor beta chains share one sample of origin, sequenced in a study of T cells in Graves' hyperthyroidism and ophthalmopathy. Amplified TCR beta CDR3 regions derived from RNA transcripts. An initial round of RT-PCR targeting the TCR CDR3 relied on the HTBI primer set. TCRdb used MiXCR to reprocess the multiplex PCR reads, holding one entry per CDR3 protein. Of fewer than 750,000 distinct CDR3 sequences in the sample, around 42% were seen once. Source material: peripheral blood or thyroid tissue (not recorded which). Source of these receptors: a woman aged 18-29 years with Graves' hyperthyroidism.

The CDR3, as DNA: TGTGCCAGCAGCTTAGGAAGACAGGGCAGCTCCTACAATGAGCAGTTCTTC. Its translation: CASSLGRQGSSYNEQFF. The chain uses TRBV7-9 and TRBJ2-1; 7 bases are shared with TRBD1. The J segment lost 0 bases and the V segment lost 1 base, leaving 6 bases of the junction unmatched. CDR3 length: 17 amino acids. Germline lookup yields CDR1 SEHNR and CDR2 FQNEAQ (reference sequence).

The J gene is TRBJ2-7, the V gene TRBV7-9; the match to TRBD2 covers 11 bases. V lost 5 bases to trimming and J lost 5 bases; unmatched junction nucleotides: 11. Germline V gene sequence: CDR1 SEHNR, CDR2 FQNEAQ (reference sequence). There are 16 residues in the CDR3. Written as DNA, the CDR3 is TGTGCCAGCAGCGTAGGGACTAGCGGAGACCCAGACGAGCAGTACTTC. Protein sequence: CASSVGTSGDPDEQYF.

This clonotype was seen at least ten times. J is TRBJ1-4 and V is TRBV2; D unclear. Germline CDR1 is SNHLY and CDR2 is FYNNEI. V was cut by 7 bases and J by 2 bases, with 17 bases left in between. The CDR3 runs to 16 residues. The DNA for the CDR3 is TGTGCCAGCACTCAGGAGCCCCAAGGGACTAATGAAAAACTGTTTTTT. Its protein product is CASTQEPQGTNEKLFF.

The CDR3 DNA is TGCGCCAGCAGCCAAGGGCCCTCCGGGACAGATACGCAGTATTTT. Its translation: CASSQGPSGTDTQYF. The rearrangement joins TRBV5-1 to TRBJ2-3; D is ambiguous. The CDR3 is 15 residues long. Between the trimmed V and J ends, which lost 4 bases and 3 bases, there was a span of 15 bases. Per the germline V gene, CDR1 is SGHRS and CDR2 is YFSETQ. The full variable domain, completed using reference TRBV5-1 and TRBJ2-3, is KAGVTQTPRYLIKTRGQQVTLSCSPISGHRSVSWYQQTPGQGLQFLFEYFSETQRNKGNFPGRFSGRQFSNSRSEMNVSTLELGDSALYLCASSQGPSGTDTQYFGPGTRLTVL.

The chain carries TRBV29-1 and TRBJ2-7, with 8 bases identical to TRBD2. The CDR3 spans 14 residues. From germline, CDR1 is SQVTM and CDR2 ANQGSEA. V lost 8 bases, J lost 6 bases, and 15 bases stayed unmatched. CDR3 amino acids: CSSPGGRAGGEQYF. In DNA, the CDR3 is TGCAGCAGTCCGGGGGGGAGGGCCGGGGGCGAGCAGTACTTC.

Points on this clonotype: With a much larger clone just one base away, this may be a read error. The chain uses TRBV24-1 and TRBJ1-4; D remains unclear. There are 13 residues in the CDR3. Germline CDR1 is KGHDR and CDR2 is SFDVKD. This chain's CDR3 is CATSDGYNEKLVF. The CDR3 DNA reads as TGTGCCACCAGTGACGGGTACAATGAAAAACTGGTTTTT.

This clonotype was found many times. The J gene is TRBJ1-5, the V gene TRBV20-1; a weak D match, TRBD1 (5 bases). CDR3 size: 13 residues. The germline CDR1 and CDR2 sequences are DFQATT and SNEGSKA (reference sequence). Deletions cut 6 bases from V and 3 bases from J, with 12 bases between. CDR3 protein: CSAPSRANQPQHF. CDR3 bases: TGCAGTGCCCCAAGCAGGGCCAATCAGCCCCAGCATTTT.

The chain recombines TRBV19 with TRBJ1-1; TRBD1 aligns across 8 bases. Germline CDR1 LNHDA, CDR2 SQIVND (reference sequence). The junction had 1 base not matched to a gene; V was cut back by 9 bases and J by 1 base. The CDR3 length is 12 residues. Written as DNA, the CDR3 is TGTGCCAGGGACAGGGCGAACACTGAAGCTTTCTTT. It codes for CARDRANTEAFF.

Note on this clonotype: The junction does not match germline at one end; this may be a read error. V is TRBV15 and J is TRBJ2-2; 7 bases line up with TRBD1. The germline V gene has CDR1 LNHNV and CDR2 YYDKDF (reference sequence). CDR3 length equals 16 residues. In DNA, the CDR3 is TGTGCCACCAGCAGGGGGACAGCCCTCTACACCGGAGAGCTGTTTTTT. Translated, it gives CATSRGTALYTGELFF. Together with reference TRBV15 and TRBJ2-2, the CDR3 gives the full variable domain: DAMVIQNPRYQVTQFGKPVTLSCSQTLNHNVMYWYQQKSSQAPKLLFHYYDKDFNNEADTPDNFQSRRPNTSFCFLDIRSPGLGDTAMYLCATSRGTALYTGELFFGEGSRLTVL.

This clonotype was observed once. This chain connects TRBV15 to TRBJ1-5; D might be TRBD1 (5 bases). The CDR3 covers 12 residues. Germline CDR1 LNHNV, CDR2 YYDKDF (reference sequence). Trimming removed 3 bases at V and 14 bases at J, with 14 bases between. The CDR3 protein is CATSRGTGYEHF. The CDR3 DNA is TGTGCCACCAGCAGGGGAACAGGTTACGAGCATTTT.

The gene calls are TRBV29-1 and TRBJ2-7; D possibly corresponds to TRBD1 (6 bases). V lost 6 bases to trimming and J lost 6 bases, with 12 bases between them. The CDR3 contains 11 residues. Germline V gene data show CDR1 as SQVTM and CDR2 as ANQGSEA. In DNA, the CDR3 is TGCAGCGTAGGACAGTCCCTCGAGCAGTACTTC. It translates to CSVGQSLEQYF.

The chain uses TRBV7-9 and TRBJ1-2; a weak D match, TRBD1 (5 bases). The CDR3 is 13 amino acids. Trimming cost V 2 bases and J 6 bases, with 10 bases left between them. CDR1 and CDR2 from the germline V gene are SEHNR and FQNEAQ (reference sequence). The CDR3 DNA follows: TGTGCCAGCAGCTTACGGGGGGACCATGGCTACACCTTC. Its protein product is CASSLRGDHGYTF.

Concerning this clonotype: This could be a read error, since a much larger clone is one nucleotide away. The CDR3 region has the DNA TGTGCCAGCAGGTTTGCGGGAAGCTCCTACGAGCAGTACTTC. Amino acids: CASRFAGSSYEQYF. This chain joins TRBV12-3 or TRBV12-4 and TRBJ2-7, with D possibly TRBD2 on 6 matching bases. The CDR3 sequence is 14 residues long. Trimming pared 6 bases from V and 0 bases from J, leaving 12 bases between.

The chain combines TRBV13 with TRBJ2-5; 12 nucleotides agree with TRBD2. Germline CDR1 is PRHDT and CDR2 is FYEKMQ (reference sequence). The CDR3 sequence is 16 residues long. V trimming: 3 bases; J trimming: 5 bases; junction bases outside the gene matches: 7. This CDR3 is CASSFGLAGSFETQYF. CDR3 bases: TGTGCCAGCAGCTTCGGACTAGCGGGAAGTTTTGAGACCCAGTACTTC. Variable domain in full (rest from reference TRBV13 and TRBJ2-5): AAGVIQSPRHLIKEKRETATLKCYPIPRHDTVYWYQQGPGQDPQFLISFYEKMQSDKGSIPDRFSAQQFSDYHSELNMSSLELGDSALYFCASSFGLAGSFETQYFGPGTRLLVL.

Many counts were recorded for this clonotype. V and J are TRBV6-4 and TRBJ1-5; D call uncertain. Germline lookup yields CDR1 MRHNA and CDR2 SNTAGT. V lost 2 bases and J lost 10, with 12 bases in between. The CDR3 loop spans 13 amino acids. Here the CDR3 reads CASSDRVPAPQHF. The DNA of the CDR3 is TGTGCCAGCAGTGACAGGGTTCCTGCCCCCCAGCATTTT.

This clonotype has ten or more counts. In DNA form, the CDR3 reads TGTGCCAGTAGTGTAAGCGGGGGCGTTGACACCGGGGAGCTGTTTTTT. Its translation: CASSVSGGVDTGELFF. This chain joins TRBV19 and TRBJ2-2; 8 positions agree with TRBD2. This CDR3 is 16 amino acids long. V trimming: 5 bases; J trimming: 3 bases; junction bases outside the gene matches: 8. Germline CDR1 and CDR2: LNHDA and SQIVND (reference sequence).

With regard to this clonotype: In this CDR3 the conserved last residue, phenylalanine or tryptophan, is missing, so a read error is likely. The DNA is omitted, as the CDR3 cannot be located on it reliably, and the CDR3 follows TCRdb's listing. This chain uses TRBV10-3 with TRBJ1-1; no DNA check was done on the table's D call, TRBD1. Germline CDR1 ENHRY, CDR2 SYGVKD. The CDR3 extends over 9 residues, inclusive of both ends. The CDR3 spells CAISGSGAG.

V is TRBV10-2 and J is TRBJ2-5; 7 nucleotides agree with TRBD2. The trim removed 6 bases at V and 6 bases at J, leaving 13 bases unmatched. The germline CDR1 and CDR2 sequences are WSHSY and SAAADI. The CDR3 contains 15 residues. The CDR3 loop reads CASRDGEGDVKTQYF. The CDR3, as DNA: TGCGCCAGCAGAGACGGGGAGGGAGATGTAAAGACCCAGTACTTC.

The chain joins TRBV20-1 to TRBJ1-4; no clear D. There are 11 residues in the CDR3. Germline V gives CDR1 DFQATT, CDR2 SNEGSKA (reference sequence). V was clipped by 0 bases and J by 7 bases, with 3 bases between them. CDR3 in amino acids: CSARDIEKLFF. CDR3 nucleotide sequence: TGCAGTGCTAGAGATATTGAAAAACTGTTTTTT.

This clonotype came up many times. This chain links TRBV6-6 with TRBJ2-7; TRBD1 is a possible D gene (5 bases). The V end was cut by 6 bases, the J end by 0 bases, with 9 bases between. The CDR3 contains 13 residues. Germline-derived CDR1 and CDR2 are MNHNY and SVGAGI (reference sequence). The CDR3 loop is CASRGHLSYEQYF. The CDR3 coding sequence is TGTGCCAGCAGAGGACACCTCTCCTACGAGCAGTACTTC.

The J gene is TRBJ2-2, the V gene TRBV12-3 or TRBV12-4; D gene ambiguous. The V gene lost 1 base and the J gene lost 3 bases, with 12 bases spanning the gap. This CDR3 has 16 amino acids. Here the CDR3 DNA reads TGTGCCAGCAGTTTAGGGCGGAAGGTGGACACCGGGGAGCTGTTTTTT. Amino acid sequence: CASSLGRKVDTGELFF.